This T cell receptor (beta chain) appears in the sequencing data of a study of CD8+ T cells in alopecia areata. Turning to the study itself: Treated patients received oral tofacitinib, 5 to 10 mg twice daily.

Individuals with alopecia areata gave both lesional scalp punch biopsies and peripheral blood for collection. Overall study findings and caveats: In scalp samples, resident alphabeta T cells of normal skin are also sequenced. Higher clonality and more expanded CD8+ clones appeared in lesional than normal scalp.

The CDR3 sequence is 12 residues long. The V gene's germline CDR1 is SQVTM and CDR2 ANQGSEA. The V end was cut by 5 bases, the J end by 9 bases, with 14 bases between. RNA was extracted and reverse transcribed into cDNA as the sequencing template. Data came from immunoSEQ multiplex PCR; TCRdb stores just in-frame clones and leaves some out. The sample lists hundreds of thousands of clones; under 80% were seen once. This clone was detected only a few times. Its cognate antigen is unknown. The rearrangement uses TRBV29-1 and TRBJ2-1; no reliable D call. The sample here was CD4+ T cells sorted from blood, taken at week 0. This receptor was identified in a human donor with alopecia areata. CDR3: CSVWTARFEQFF. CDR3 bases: TGCAGCGTTTGGACCGCACGGTTTGAGCAGTTCTTC.